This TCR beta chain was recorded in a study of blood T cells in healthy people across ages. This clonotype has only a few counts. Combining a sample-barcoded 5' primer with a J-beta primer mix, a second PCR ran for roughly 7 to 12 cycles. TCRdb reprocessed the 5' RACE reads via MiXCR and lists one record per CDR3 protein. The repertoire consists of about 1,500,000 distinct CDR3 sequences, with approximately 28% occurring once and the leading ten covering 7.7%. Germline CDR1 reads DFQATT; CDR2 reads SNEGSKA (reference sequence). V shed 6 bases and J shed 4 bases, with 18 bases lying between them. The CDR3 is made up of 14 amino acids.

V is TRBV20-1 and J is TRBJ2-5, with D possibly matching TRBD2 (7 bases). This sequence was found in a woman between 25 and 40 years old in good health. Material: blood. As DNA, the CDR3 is TGCAGTGCACTGGGGGGGGGCGGTGGAGAGACCCAGTACTTC. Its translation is CSALGGGGGETQYF.